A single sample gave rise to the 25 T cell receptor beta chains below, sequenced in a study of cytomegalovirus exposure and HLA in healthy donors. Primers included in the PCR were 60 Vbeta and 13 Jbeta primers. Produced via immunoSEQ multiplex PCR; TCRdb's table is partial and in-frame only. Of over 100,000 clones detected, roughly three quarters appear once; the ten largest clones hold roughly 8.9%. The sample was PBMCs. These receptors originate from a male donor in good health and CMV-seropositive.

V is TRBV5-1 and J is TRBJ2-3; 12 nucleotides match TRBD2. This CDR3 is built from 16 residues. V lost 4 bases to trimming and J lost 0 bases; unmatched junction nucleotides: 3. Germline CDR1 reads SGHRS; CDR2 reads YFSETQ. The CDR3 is CASSQGTSGSTDTQYF. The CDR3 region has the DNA TGCGCCAGCAGCCAGGGGACTAGCGGGAGCACAGATACGCAGTATTTT.

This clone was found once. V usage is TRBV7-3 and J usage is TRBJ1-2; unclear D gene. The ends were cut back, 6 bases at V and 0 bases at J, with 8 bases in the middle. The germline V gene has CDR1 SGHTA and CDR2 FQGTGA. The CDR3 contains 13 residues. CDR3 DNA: TGTGCCAGCAGTTCGAGCCCTAACTATGGCTACACCTTC. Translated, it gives CASSSSPNYGYTF.

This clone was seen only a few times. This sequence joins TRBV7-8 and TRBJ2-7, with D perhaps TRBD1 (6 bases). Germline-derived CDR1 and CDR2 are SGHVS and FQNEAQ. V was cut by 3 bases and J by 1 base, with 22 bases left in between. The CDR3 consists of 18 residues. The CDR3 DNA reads TGTGCCAGCAGCTTTACCGGGACACAAGCCCTCATTTCCTACGAGCAGTACTTC. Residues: CASSFTGTQALISYEQYF. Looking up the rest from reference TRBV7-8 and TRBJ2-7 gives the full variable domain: GAGVSQSPRYKVAKRGQDVALRCDPISGHVSLFWYQQALGQGPEFLTYFQNEAQLDKSGLPSDRFFAERPEGSVSTLKIQRTQQEDSAVYLCASSFTGTQALISYEQYFGPGTRLTVT.

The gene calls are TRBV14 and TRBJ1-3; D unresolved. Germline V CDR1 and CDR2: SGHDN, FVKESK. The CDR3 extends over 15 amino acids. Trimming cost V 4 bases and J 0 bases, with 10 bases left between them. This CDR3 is CASSPRFGSGNTIYF. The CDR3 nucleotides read TGTGCCAGCAGCCCCCGGTTTGGCTCTGGAAACACCATATATTTT. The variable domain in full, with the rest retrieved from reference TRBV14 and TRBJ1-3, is EAGVTQFPSHSVIEKGQTVTLRCDPISGHDNLYWYRRVMGKEIKFLLHFVKESKQDESGMPNNRFLAERTGGTYSTLKVQPAELEDSGVYFCASSPRFGSGNTIYFGEGSWLTVV.

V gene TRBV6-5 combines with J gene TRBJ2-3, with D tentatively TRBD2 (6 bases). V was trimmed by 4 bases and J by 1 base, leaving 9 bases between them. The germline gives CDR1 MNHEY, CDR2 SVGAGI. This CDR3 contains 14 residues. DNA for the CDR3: TGTGCCAGCAGTTTGCGGGGCCGCACAGATACGCAGTATTTT. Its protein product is CASSLRGRTDTQYF.

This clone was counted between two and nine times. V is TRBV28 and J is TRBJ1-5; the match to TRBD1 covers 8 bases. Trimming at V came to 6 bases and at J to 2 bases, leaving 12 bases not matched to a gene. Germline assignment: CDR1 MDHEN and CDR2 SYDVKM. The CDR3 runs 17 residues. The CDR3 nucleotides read TGTGCCAGCAGCCTCGGGACAGGTACATTACGCAATCAGCCCCAGCATTTT. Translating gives CASSLGTGTLRNQPQHF.

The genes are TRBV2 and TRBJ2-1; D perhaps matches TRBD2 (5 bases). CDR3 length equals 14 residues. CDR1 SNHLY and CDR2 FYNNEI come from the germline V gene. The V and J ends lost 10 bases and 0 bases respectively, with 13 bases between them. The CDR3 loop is CATTPGNSYNEQFF. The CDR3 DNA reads TGTGCCACCACCCCGGGAAACTCCTACAATGAGCAGTTCTTC.

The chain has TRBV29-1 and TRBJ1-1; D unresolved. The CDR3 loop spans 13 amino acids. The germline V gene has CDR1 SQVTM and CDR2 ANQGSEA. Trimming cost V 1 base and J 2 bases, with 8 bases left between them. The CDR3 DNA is TGCAGCGTTGAAGTAACCAGAAACACTGAAGCTTTCTTT. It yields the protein CSVEVTRNTEAFF. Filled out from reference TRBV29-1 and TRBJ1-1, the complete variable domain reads SAVISQKPSRDICQRGTSLTIQCQVDSQVTMMFWYRQQPGQSLTLIATANQGSEATYESGFVIDKFPISRPNLTFSTLTVSNMSPEDSSIYLCSVEVTRNTEAFFGQGTRLTVV.

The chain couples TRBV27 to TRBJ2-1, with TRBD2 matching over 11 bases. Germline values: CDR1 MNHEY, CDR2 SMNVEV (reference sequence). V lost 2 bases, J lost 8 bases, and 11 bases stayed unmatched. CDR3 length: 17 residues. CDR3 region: CASSLRVLAGVMYEQFF. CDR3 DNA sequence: TGTGCCAGCAGTTTACGGGTACTAGCGGGAGTTATGTATGAGCAGTTCTTC.

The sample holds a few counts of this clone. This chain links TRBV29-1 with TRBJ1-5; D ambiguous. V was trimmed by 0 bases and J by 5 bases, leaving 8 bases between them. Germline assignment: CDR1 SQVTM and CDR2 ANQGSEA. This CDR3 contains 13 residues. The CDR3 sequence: CSVEESGDQPQHF. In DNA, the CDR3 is TGCAGCGTTGAAGAATCTGGAGATCAGCCCCAGCATTTT.

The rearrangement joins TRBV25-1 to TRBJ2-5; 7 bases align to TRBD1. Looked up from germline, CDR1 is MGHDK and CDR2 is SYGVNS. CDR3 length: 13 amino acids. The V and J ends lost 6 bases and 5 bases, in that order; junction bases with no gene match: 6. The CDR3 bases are TGTGCCAGCAGACCCCGGGACAGTGAGACCCAGTACTTC. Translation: CASRPRDSETQYF.

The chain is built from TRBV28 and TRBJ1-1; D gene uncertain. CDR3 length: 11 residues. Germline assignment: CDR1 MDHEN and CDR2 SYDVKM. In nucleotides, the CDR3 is TGTGGGGTGGAGGTGAACACTGAAGCTTTCTTT. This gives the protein CGVEVNTEAFF. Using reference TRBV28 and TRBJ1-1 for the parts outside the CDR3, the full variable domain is DVKVTQSSRYLVKRTGEKVFLECVQDMDHENMFWYRQDPGLGLRLIYFSYDVKMKEKGDIPEGYSVSREKKERFSLILESASTNQTSMYLCGVEVNTEAFFGQGTRLTVV.

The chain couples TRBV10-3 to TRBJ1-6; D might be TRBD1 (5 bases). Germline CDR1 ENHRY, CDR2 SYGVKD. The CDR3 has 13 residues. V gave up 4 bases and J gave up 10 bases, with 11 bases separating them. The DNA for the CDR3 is TGTGCCATCAGTGTCGGGGGATCCTCACCCCTCCACTTT. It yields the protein CAISVGGSSPLHF.

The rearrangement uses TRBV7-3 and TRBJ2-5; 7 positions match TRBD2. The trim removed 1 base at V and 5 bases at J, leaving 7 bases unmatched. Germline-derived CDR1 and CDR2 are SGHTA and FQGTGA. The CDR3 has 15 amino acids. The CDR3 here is CASSLRGGSRETQYF. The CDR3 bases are TGTGCCAGCAGCTTAAGGGGCGGGAGTAGGGAGACCCAGTACTTC.

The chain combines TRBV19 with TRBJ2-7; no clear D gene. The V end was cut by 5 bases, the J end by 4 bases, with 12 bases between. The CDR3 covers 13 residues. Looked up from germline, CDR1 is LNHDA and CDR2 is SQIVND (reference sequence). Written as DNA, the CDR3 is TGTGCCAGTAGTCTGCCAGGAACTTACGAGCAGTACTTC. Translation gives CASSLPGTYEQYF.

The CDR3 DNA follows: TGCGCCAGCAGCTCCCCGGGACTAGCGGGGTGGAAGCAGTACTTC. It yields the protein CASSSPGLAGWKQYF. The gene calls are TRBV5-1 and TRBJ2-7; 13 bases line up with TRBD2. The CDR3 contains 15 residues. Unmatched junction bases numbered 8, after V lost 3 bases and J lost 8 bases. The germline CDR1 and CDR2 sequences are SGHRS and YFSETQ.

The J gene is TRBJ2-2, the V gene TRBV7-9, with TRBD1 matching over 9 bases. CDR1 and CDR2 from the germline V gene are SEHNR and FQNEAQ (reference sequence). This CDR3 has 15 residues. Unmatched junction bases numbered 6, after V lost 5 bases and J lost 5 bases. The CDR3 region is CASSPGTGSTGELFF. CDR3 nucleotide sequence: TGTGCCAGCAGCCCCGGGACAGGGTCTACCGGGGAGCTGTTTTTT. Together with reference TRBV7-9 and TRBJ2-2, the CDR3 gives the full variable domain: DTGVSQNPRHKITKRGQNVTFRCDPISEHNRLYWYRQTLGQGPEFLTYFQNEAQLEKSRLLSDRFSAERPKGSFSTLEIQRTEQGDSAMYLCASSPGTGSTGELFFGEGSRLTVL.

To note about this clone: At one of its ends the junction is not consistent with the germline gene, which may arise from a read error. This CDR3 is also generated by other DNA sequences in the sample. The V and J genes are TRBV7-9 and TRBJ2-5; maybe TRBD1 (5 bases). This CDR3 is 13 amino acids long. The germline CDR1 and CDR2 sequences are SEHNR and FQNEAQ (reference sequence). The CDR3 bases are TGTGCTAGCAGCCCGAGTCCAAAAGGGGCCCAGTACTTC. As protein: CASSPSPKGAQYF.

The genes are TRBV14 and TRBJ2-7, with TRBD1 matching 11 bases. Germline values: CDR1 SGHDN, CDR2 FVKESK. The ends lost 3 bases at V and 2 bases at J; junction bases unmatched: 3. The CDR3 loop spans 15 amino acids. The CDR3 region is CASSQWDRGTYEQYF. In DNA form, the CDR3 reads TGTGCCAGCAGCCAGTGGGACAGGGGGACCTACGAGCAGTACTTC.

The CDR3 loop is CASTSEGGREKLFF. The CDR3 DNA reads TGTGCCAGCACCTCCGAAGGGGGTCGTGAAAAACTGTTTTTT. The genes are TRBV2 and TRBJ1-4; tentatively, D is TRBD1 (6 bases). The CDR3 sequence is 14 residues long. Deletions cut 7 bases from V and 7 bases from J, with 16 bases between. Germline CDR1 SNHLY, CDR2 FYNNEI.

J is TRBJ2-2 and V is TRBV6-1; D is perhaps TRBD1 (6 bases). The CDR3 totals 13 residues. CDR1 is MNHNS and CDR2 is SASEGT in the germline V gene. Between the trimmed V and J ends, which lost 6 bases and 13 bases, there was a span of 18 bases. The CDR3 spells CASSVGTPSVLFF. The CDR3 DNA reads TGTGCCAGCAGCGTAGGGACACCGTCGGTGCTGTTTTTT.

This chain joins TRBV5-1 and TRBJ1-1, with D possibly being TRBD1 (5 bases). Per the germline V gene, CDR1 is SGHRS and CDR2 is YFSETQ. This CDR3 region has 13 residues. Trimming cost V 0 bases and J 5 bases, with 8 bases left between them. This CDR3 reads CASSLGGGTEAFF. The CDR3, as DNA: TGCGCCAGCAGCTTGGGGGGGGGTACTGAAGCTTTCTTT.

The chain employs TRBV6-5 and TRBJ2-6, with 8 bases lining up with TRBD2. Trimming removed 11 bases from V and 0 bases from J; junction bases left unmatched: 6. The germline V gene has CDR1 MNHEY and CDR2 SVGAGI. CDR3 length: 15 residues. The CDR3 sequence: CASQRGSSGANVLTF. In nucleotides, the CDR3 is TGTGCCTCCCAGCGGGGGAGCTCTGGGGCCAACGTCCTGACTTTC.

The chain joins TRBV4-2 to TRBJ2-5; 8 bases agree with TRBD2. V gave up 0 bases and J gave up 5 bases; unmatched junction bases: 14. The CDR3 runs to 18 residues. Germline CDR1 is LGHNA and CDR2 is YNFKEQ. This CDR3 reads CASSQDPPLGGRRETQYF. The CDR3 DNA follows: TGTGCCAGCAGCCAAGATCCCCCCCTGGGCGGGAGGAGGGAGACCCAGTACTTC.

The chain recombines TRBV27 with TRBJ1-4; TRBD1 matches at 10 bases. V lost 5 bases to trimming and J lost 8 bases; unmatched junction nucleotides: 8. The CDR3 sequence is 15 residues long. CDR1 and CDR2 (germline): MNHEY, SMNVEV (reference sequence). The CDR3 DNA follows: TGTGCCAGCAGTGTGGGACAGGGGATTTGGGAAAAACTGTTTTTT. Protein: CASSVGQGIWEKLFF.